The 22 T cell receptor beta chains presented below share a single source sample, sequenced in a study of beta chain features in type 1 diabetes. Their antigens are not known. Since all of the isolated RNA was reverse transcribed, expressed TCRB transcripts were what got sequenced. Produced via immunoSEQ multiplex PCR; TCRdb's table is partial and in-frame only. The sample has almost 350,000 clones, approximately 9.9% seen once. Study conclusions and caveats: Among all four CD4+ subsets, Type 1 diabetes patients had TCRB CDR3s that were moderately but significantly shorter.

Sequenced sample: central memory CD4+ T cells from blood. The receptors were sampled from a young man with type 1 diabetes.

The chain is built from TRBV7-2 and TRBJ2-1; 13 bases are shared with TRBD2. Trimming removed 4 bases from V and 4 bases from J; junction bases left unmatched: 7. CDR3 length: 17 amino acids. The germline CDR1 and CDR2 sequences are SGHTA and FQGNSA. The DNA for the CDR3 is TGTGCCAGCAGCTCGCGGACTAGCGGGGGCGGTTACAATGAGCAGTTCTTC. Translated: CASSSRTSGGGYNEQFF.

The chain uses TRBV29-1 and TRBJ2-1, with D unresolved. This CDR3 contains 12 residues. V gave up 3 bases and J gave up 9 bases, with 12 bases separating them. Looked up from germline, CDR1 is SQVTM and CDR2 is ANQGSEA. The chain's CDR3 is CSVDGDRGEQFF. The DNA for the CDR3 is TGCAGCGTTGATGGCGATCGAGGTGAGCAGTTCTTC.

This clone showed up just a few times. The chain is built from TRBV4-3 and TRBJ2-5; perhaps TRBD1 as D (6 bases). The CDR3 runs 15 residues. CDR1 is LGHNA and CDR2 is YSLEER in the germline V gene. V was cut by 0 bases and J by 4 bases, with 12 bases left in between. CDR3 sequence (DNA): TGCGCCAGCAGCCAAGATTCGAGAGGGGGAGAGACCCAGTACTTC. It translates to CASSQDSRGGETQYF.

The chain joins TRBV14 to TRBJ2-7, with D tentatively TRBD1 or TRBD2 (5 bases each). This CDR3 contains 17 residues. V was pared by 1 base and J by 1 base, with 17 bases between. The germline gives CDR1 SGHDN, CDR2 FVKESK. Here the CDR3 reads CASSQALLRDGSYEQYF. The CDR3 DNA follows: TGTGCCAGCAGCCAAGCATTACTCCGGGACGGTTCCTACGAGCAGTACTTC.

This clone was recorded once. This chain links TRBV2 with TRBJ2-7; D perhaps matches TRBD2 (5 bases). V was pared by 6 bases and J by 2 bases, with 8 bases between. Looked up from germline, CDR1 is SNHLY and CDR2 is FYNNEI. The length of the CDR3 is 12 residues. The CDR3 DNA reads TGTGCCAGCAGCGGACTGCCCTACGAGCAGTACTTC. Amino acid sequence: CASSGLPYEQYF. The variable domain in full, with the rest retrieved from reference TRBV2 and TRBJ2-7, is EPEVTQTPSHQVTQMGQEVILRCVPISNHLYFYWYRQILGQKVEFLVSFYNNEISEKSEIFDDQFSVERPDGSNFTLKIRSTKLEDSAMYFCASSGLPYEQYFGPGTRLTVT.

Details on this clone: Additional DNA sequences in this sample encode the identical CDR3. The chain carries TRBV30 and TRBJ1-4; TRBD1 matches at 8 bases. There are 14 residues in the CDR3. Germline assignment: CDR1 GTSNPN and CDR2 SVGIG (reference sequence). V trimming: 2 bases; J trimming: 3 bases; junction bases outside the gene matches: 2. CDR3 in DNA: TGTGCCTGGAGTACAGGGGGGTCTAATGAAAAACTGTTTTTT. Translating it yields CAWSTGGSNEKLFF.

This rearrangement joins TRBV7-8 to TRBJ1-2, with 8 bases that match TRBD1. CDR3 length: 14 residues. J gave up 3 bases and V 5 bases, and 5 bases lay outside the gene matches. The germline CDR1 and CDR2 sequences are SGHVS and FQNEAQ. CDR3 coding DNA: TGTGCCAGCAGCAGAGGACAGGGCTACTATGGCTACACCTTC. Its translation is CASSRGQGYYGYTF.

This clone was detected a few times. This chain uses TRBV29-1 with TRBJ1-1, with 11 nucleotides matching TRBD1. Unmatched junction bases numbered 4, after V lost 6 bases and J lost 4 bases. Germline CDR1 and CDR2: SQVTM and ANQGSEA. This CDR3 has 13 amino acids. This CDR3 reads CSVPGTGGTEAFF. The CDR3 nucleotides are TGCAGCGTCCCTGGGACAGGGGGCACTGAAGCTTTCTTT.

The rearrangement links TRBV19 to TRBJ2-1; D might be TRBD1 (5 bases). Trimming took off 9 bases at V and 5 bases at J, with 11 bases between the two ends. The CDR3 length is 12 residues. Per the germline V gene, CDR1 is LNHDA and CDR2 is SQIVND (reference sequence). CDR3 sequence: CASEDRHNEQFF. CDR3 nucleotide sequence: TGTGCCAGCGAAGACAGACACAATGAGCAGTTCTTC.

This chain joins TRBV4-3 and TRBJ2-2; TRBD1 is a possible D gene (6 bases). There are 16 residues in the CDR3. The V and J ends lost 0 bases and 2 bases respectively, with 10 bases between them. Per the germline V gene, CDR1 is LGHNA and CDR2 is YSLEER. CDR3 region: CASSQEGQLNTGELFF. The CDR3 coding sequence is TGCGCCAGCAGCCAAGAAGGACAGTTAAACACCGGGGAGCTGTTTTTT.

This clone turned up a few times. The sample carries other DNA sequences with the same CDR3. The chain couples TRBV14 to TRBJ1-4; D is perhaps TRBD1 (5 bases). CDR1 SGHDN and CDR2 FVKESK come from the germline V gene. The CDR3 spans 13 residues. V lost 4 bases and J 3 bases, leaving 6 bases between the germline ends. CDR3 coding DNA: TGTGCCAGCAGCCGGGGCTCTAATGAAAAACTGTTTTTT. Translated, it gives CASSRGSNEKLFF.

The chain employs TRBV28 and TRBJ1-2, with 8 bases aligning to TRBD1. The germline V gene encodes CDR1 MDHEN and CDR2 SYDVKM. Trimming cost V 6 bases and J 2 bases; bases outside gene matches: 2. The CDR3 consists of 13 residues. The chain's CDR3 is CASSAGGNYGYTF. The CDR3 DNA is TGTGCCAGCAGCGCAGGGGGCAACTATGGCTACACCTTC.

This clone has more than one count but fewer than ten. The V call is TRBV18, the J call TRBJ2-6; no reliable D call. Trimming removed 2 bases at V and 1 base at J, with 15 bases between. CDR1 KGHSH and CDR2 LQKENI come from the germline V gene. This CDR3 is built from 18 residues. The chain's CDR3 is CASSPGIIPRSGANVLTF. The CDR3 nucleotides read TGTGCCAGCTCACCAGGCATCATCCCCCGGTCTGGGGCCAACGTCCTGACTTTC.

This rearrangement joins TRBV4-3 to TRBJ2-2; D is uncertain. Germline V gene data show CDR1 as LGHNA and CDR2 as YSLEER. V shed 1 base and J shed 0 bases, with 12 bases lying between them. The CDR3 is 17 residues long. The CDR3 loop reads CASSQAWQVPNTGELFF. Here the CDR3 DNA reads TGCGCCAGCAGCCAAGCTTGGCAGGTTCCGAACACCGGGGAGCTGTTTTTT.

The chain recombines TRBV19 with TRBJ2-1; TRBD1 agrees at 9 bases. V lost 10 bases, J lost 2 bases, and 9 bases stayed unmatched. This CDR3 contains 15 residues. Per germline, CDR1 LNHDA and CDR2 SQIVND (reference sequence). The CDR3 region is CAISRQGGTYNEQFF. DNA for the CDR3: TGTGCCATCTCCCGACAGGGGGGCACCTACAATGAGCAGTTCTTC.

This CDR3 is CASSLGGDYGYTF. Here the CDR3 DNA reads TGTGCCAGCAGTCTAGGGGGCGACTATGGCTACACCTTC. The rearrangement links TRBV5-8 to TRBJ1-2; the match to TRBD1 covers 7 bases. CDR3 size: 13 residues. V lost 5 bases, J lost 3 bases, and 4 bases stayed unmatched. CDR1 and CDR2 (germline): SGHTS, YDEGEE.

This clone was counted only a few times. The V call is TRBV7-9, the J call TRBJ2-1; unclear D gene. The CDR3 consists of 12 residues. V was cut by 3 bases and J by 4 bases, with 4 bases left in between. Germline CDR1 SEHNR, CDR2 FQNEAQ (reference sequence). The DNA of the CDR3 is TGTGCCAGCAGCTTCTCTTACAATGAGCAGTTCTTC. The encoded protein is CASSFSYNEQFF.

V usage is TRBV4-1 and J usage is TRBJ2-5; D ambiguous. This CDR3 spans 13 amino acids. V was clipped by 0 bases and J by 5 bases, with 7 bases between them. Germline V gives CDR1 MGHRA, CDR2 YSYEKL. CDR3 protein: CASSQDQVETQYF. CDR3 bases: TGCGCCAGCAGCCAAGACCAAGTGGAGACCCAGTACTTC.

The V call is TRBV5-1, the J call TRBJ2-6; TRBD1 agrees at 11 bases. The germline V gene encodes CDR1 SGHRS and CDR2 YFSETQ. The CDR3 is 15 residues long. The V segment lost 5 bases and the J segment 8 bases; nucleotides outside the gene matches: 6. The CDR3 is CASSHGQGATNVLTF. The CDR3, as DNA: TGCGCCAGCAGTCACGGACAGGGGGCGACCAACGTCCTGACTTTC.

This chain connects TRBV4-3 to TRBJ1-6, with 11 nucleotides matching TRBD1. Germline CDR1 LGHNA, CDR2 YSLEER. Trimming at V came to 4 bases and at J to 4 bases, leaving 3 bases not matched to a gene. This CDR3 contains 16 residues. CDR3 DNA: TGCGCCAGCAGCCGGGACAGGGGGAAGTATAATTCACCCCTCCACTTT. It yields the protein CASSRDRGKYNSPLHF.

The chain carries TRBV4-3 and TRBJ1-2; TRBD1 might be the D (6 bases). This CDR3 comprises 13 residues. V lost 3 bases to trimming and J lost 4 bases, with 9 bases between them. Germline V gene sequence: CDR1 LGHNA, CDR2 YSLEER. CDR3 loop: CASSQDSSYGYTF. The CDR3 DNA reads as TGCGCCAGCAGCCAGGACAGTTCCTATGGCTACACCTTC.

The table lists this clone with a few counts. J is TRBJ2-5 and V is TRBV10-3, with D tentatively TRBD1 (5 bases). V gave up 3 bases and J gave up 1 base, with 9 bases separating them. This CDR3 region has 14 residues. In germline, CDR1 is ENHRY, CDR2 SYGVKD. This chain's CDR3 is CAISDDRVQETQYF. Here the CDR3 DNA reads TGTGCCATCAGTGATGACAGAGTCCAAGAGACCCAGTACTTC.